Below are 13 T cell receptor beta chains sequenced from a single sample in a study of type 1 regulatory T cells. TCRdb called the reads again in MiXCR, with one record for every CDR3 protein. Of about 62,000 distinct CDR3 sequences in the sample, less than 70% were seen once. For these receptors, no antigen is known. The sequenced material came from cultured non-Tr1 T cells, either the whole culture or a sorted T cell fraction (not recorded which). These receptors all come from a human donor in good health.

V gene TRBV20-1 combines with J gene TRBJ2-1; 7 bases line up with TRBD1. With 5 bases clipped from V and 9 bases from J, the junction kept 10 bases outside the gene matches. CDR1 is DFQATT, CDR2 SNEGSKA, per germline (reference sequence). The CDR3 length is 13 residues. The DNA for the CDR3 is TGCAGTGCTTTAAGGGGGCGCAGCAGTGAGCAGTTCTTC. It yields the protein CSALRGRSSEQFF.

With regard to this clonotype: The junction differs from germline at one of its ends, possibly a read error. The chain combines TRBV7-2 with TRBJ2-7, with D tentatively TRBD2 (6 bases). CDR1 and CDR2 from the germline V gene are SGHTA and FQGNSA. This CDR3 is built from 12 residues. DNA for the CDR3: TGTGCCAGCAGTCAAGGACTACCCCCGTCCCACTTC. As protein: CASSQGLPPSHF.

The CDR3 nucleotides read TGCGCCAGCAGCGGGACTCTAAGTAATGAGCAGTTCTTC. It yields the protein CASSGTLSNEQFF. The gene calls are TRBV5-1 and TRBJ2-1, with a weak D call TRBD2 (6 bases). The germline CDR1 and CDR2 sequences are SGHRS and YFSETQ. This CDR3 region has 13 residues. V lost 4 bases to trimming and J lost 7 bases, with 12 bases between them.

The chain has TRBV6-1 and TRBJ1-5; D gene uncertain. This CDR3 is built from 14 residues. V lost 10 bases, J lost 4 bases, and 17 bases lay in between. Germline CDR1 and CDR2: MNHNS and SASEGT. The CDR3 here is CATRPVWDNQPQHF. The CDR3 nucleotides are TGTGCCACCCGCCCGGTATGGGATAATCAGCCCCAGCATTTT.

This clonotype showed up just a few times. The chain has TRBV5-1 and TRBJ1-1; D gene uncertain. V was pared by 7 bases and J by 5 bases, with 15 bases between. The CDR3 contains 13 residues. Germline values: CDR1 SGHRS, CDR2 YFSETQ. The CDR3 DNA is TGCGCCAGCGGAAAAGGACCGGGGACTGAAGCTTTCTTT. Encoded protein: CASGKGPGTEAFF.

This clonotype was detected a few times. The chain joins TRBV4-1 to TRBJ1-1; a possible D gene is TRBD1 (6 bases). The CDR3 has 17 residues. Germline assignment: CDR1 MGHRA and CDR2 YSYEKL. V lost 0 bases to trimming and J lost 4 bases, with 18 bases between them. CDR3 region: CASSQDLGTGASTEAFF. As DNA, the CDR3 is TGCGCCAGCAGCCAAGACCTCGGAACGGGGGCGAGCACTGAAGCTTTCTTT.

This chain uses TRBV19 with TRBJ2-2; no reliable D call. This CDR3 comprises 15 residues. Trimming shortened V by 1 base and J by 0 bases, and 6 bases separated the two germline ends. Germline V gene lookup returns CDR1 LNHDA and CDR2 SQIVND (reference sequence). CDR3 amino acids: CASSIAASNTGELFF. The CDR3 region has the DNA TGTGCCAGTAGTATAGCTGCCTCGAACACCGGGGAGCTGTTTTTT. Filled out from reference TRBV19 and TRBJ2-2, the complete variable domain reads DGGITQSPKYLFRKEGQNVTLSCEQNLNHDAMYWYRQDPGQGLRLIYYSQIVNDFQKGDIAEGYSVSREKKESFPLTVTSAQKNPTAFYLCASSIAASNTGELFFGEGSRLTVL.

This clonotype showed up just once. The CDR3 here is CASCKLPGLARNTGELFF. The CDR3 region has the DNA TGTGCCAGCTGTAAACTACCGGGACTAGCGAGAAATACCGGGGAGCTGTTTTTT. The chain recombines TRBV28 with TRBJ2-2; 10 bases agree with TRBD2. Germline V lookup: CDR1 MDHEN, CDR2 SYDVKM. Losses at the gene ends were 8 bases for V and 5 bases for J; bases not matched to a gene: 17. The CDR3 runs 18 residues.

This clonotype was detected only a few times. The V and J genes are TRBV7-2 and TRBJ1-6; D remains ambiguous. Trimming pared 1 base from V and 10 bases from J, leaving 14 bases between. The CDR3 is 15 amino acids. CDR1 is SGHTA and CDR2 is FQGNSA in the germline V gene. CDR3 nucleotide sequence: TGTGCCAGCAGCTTAGAGTTCGGATTTCTCTCACCCCTCCACTTT. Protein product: CASSLEFGFLSPLHF.

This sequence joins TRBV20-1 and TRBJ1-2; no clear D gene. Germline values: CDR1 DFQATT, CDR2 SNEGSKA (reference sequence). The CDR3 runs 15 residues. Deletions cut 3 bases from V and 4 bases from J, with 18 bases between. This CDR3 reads CSARDGGRASYGYTF. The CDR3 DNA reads TGCAGTGCTAGGGACGGAGGGAGGGCCTCCTATGGCTACACCTTC.

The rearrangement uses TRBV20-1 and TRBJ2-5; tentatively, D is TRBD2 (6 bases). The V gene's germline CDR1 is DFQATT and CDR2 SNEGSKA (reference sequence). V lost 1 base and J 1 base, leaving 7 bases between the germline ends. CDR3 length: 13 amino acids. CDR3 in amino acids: CSARVGGQETQYF. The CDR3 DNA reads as TGCAGTGCTAGAGTGGGGGGCCAAGAGACCCAGTACTTC.

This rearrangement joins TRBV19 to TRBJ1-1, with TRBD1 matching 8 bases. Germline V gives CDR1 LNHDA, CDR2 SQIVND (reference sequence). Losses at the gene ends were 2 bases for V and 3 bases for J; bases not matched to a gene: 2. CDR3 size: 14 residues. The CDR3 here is CASSIQGAHTEAFF. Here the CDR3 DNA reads TGTGCCAGTAGTATACAGGGGGCCCACACTGAAGCTTTCTTT.

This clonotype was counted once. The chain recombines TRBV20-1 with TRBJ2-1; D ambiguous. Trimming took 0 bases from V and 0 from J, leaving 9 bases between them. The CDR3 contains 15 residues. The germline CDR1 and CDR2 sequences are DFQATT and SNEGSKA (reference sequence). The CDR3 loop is CSARDRVNSYNEQFF. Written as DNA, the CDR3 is TGCAGTGCTAGAGATAGGGTAAACTCCTACAATGAGCAGTTCTTC.